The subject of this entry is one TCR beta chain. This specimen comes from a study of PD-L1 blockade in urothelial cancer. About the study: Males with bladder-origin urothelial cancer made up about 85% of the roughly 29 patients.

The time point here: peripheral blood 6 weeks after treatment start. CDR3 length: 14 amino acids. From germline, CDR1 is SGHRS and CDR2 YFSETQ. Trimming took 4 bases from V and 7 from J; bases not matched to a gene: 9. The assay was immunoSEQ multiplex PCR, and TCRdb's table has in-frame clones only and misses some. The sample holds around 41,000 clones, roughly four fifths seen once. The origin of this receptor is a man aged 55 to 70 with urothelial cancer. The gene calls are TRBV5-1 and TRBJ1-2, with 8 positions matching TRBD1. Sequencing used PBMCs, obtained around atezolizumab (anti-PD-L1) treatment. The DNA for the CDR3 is TGCGCCAGCAGCGCGGACAGGGAGGGGTTTGGCTACACCTTC. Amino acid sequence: CASSADREGFGYTF.